What follows describes a single T cell receptor (beta chain). TCRdb's copy holds only in-frame clones and misses some; the assay was immunoSEQ multiplex PCR. Here the sample spans around 320,000 clones, over 90% being singletons. Germline CDR1 and CDR2: LGHNA and YSLEER. V was trimmed by 3 bases and J by 0 bases, leaving 12 bases between them. This CDR3 contains 16 residues. The data derive from a study of blood T cell repertoires in COVID-19. The gene calls are TRBV4-3 and TRBJ2-1; tentatively, D is TRBD2 (5 bases). The TCR sequence derives from a woman between 25 and 40 years old who had been exposed to COVID-19. Sequencing was done on a sample of PBMCs or T cells enriched from blood (not recorded which). This CDR3 reads CASSHSAGNSYNEQFF. As DNA, the CDR3 is TGCGCCAGCAGCCACTCCGCCGGGAACTCCTACAATGAGCAGTTCTTC.